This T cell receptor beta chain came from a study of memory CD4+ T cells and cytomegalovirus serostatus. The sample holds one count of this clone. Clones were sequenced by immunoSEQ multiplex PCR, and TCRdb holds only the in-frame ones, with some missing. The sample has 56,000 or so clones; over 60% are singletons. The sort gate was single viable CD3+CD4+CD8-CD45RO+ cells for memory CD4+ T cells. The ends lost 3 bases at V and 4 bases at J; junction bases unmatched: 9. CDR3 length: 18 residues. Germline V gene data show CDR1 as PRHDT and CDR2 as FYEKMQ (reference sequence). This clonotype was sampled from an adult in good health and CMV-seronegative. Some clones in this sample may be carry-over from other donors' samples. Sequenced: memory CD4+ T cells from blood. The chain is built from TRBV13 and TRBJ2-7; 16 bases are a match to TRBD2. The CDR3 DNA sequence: TGTGCCAGCAGCTTGGGACTAGCGGGAGGGATGTCTCAGTACGAGCAGTACTTC. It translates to CASSLGLAGGMSQYEQYF.